This record covers a single T cell receptor beta chain. Its specificity is not known. The data belong to a study of cytomegalovirus exposure and HLA in healthy donors. Study-wide context: The platform used for the approximately 130 validation repertoires matched that of the roughly 670 first-cohort repertoires, a later analysis reported.

V dropped 6 bases and J dropped 6 bases, with 15 bases sitting between them. Germline V gene lookup returns CDR1 MNHEY and CDR2 SVGAGI. The CDR3 consists of 15 residues. The repertoire was sequenced with immunoSEQ multiplex PCR; TCRdb's copy has only in-frame clones and lacks some. The sample contains roughly 52,000 clones, 90% to 95% of which appear only once. Study observations and caveats: A classifier reportedly called cytomegalovirus status with high sensitivity and specificity. It was 160 or so TCR beta chains that were listed as cytomegalovirus-associated.

The receptor's source is a woman aged 18-29 years in good health and CMV-seropositive. The chain combines TRBV6-5 with TRBJ1-6, with D tentatively TRBD1 (5 bases). The sequenced sample was PBMCs. The CDR3 DNA sequence: TGTGCCAGCAGAACGGCGGGGAGGGGTAATTCACCCCTCCACTTT. Encoded protein: CASRTAGRGNSPLHF.